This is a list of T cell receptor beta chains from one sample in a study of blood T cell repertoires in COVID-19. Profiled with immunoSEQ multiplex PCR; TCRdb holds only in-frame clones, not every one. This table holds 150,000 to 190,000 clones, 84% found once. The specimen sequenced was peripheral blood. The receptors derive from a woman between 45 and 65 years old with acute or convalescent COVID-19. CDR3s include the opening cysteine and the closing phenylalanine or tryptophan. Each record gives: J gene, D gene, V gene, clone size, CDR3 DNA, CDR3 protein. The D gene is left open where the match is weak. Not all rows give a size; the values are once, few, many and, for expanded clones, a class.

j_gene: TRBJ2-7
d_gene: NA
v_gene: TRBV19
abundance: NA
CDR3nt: TGTGCCAGTAGTAGGGACAATTCCTACGAGCAGTACTTC
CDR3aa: CASSRDNSYEQYF

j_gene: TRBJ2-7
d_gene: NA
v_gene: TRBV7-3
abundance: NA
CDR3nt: TGTGCCAGCAGCTCCTCGGGAAGTCCCCGCTACGAGCAGTACTTC
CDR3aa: CASSSSGSPRYEQYF

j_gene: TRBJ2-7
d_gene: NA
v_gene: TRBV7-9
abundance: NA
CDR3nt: TGTGCCAGCAGCTTAGTTTTTAGGAGCTCCTACGAGCAGTACTTC
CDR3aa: CASSLVFRSSYEQYF

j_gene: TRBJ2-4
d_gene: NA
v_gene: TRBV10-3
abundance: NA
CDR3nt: TGTGCCCCCAGCCCCCCGGCAAGCGGGTCCAAAAACATTCAGTACTTC
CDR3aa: CAPSPPASGSKNIQYF

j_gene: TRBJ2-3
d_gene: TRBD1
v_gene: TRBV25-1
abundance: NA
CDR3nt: TGTGCCAGCAGTGAATATAGGGGGACAGGGGGGGTAGATACGCAGTATTTT
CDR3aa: CASSEYRGTGGVDTQYF

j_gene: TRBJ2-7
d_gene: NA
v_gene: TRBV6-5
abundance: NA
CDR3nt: TGTGCCAGCAGACCCACAGCCACCTACGAGCAGTACTTC
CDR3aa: CASRPTATYEQYF

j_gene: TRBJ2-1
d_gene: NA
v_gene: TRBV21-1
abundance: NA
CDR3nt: TGTGCCAGCATGACGCCGGGACAGTCCTACAATGAGCAGTTCTTC
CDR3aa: CASMTPGQSYNEQFF

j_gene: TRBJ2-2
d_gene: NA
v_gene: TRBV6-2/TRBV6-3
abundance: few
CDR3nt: TGTGCCAGCAGTTACCCCCTATGGGCGGACTCCCCTAGTGATTCCGGGGAGCTGTTTTTT
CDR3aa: CASSYPLWADSPSDSGELFF

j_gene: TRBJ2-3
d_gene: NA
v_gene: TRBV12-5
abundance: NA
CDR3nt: TGTGCTAGTGGATACCAACTAGCCCCGAGCGCAGATACGCAGTATTTT
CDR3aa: CASGYQLAPSADTQYF

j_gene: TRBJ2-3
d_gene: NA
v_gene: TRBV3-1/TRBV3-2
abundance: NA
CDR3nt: TGTGCCAGCAGCCAGAATTTCAGCGCTAGCACAGATACGCAGTATTTT
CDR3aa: CASSQNFSASTDTQYF

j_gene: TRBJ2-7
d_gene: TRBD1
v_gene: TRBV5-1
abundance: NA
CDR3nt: TGCGCCAGCAGCTCGACAGGGCTCCGGTCCTACGAGCAGTACTTC
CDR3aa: CASSSTGLRSYEQYF

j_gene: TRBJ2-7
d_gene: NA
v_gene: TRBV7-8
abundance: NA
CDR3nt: TGTGCCAGCAGCCGTAAACCCCGGAACAGTGCCTACGAGCAGTACTTC
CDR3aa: CASSRKPRNSAYEQYF

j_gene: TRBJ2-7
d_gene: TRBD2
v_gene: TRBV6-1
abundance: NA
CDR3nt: TGTGCCAGCAGTGAAGTCTGGCGGGAGTACGAGCAGTACTTC
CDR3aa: CASSEVWREYEQYF

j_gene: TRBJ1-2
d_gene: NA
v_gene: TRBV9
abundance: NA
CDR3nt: TGTGCCAGCAGCGTCTCGGGAGGGGGGGCAGGCTATGGCTACACCTTC
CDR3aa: CASSVSGGGAGYGYTF

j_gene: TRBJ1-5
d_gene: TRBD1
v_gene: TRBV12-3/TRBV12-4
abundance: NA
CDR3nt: TGTGCCAGCAGGGGACAGTTTAATCAGCCCCAGCATTTT
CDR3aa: CASRGQFNQPQHF

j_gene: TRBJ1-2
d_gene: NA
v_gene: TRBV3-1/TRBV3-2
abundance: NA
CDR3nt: TGTGCCAGCAGCCAAGAGCTTCGGGGGATTTGCACCTTC
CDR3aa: CASSQELRGICTF

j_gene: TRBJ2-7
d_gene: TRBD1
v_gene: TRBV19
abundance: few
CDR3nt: TGTGCCAGTAACTCACAGGGGGCGCGTTACGAGCAGTACTTC
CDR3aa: CASNSQGARYEQYF